Listed below are T cell receptor beta chains from one sample, sequenced in a study of CD8+ T cells in alopecia areata. The data were produced by immunoSEQ multiplex PCR, yet TCRdb's version contains in-frame clones alone and is incomplete. Of about 200,000 clones listed, roughly 64% are singletons. Sequencing used CD4+ T cells sorted from blood, obtained at week 24, from a patient treated with tofacitinib. Receptors originate from a human donor with alopecia areata. Each CDR3 is given with its conserved first and last residue. Each record gives: V gene, clone size, D gene, J gene, CDR3 DNA, CDR3 protein. A D gene is named only where the DNA matches it firmly. The listing skips clone size in some rows; elsewhere it reads once, few, many or a size class.

>TRBV4-3|-|-|TRBJ2-2
TGCGCCAGCAGCCAAGATCGGGGTTCCGGGGAGCTGTTTTTT
CASSQDRGSGELFF
>TRBV29-1|few|-|TRBJ2-7
TGCAGCGTTGGACGGCAGGACTACGAGCAGTACTTC
CSVGRQDYEQYF
>TRBV6-1|-|-|TRBJ1-1
TGTGCCGTTCGGACAGAGGCGATTGGCACTGAAGCTTTCTTT
CAVRTEAIGTEAFF
>TRBV29-1|-|TRBD1|TRBJ2-3
TGCAGCGTTGAAGTCCCATGGACAGGGCGCGAGAATACGCAGTATTTT
CSVEVPWTGRENTQYF
>TRBV30|few|-|TRBJ1-2
TGTGCCTGGAGTGCCGGATCTAACTATGGCTACACCTTC
CAWSAGSNYGYTF
>TRBV5-1|-|-|TRBJ2-5
TGCGCCAGCAGCCCCCGACTGGGGGAAGAGACCCAGTACTTC
CASSPRLGEETQYF
>TRBV6-6|few|-|TRBJ1-2
TGTGCCAGCAGTTTATCAGCACCTAACTATGGCTACACCTTC
CASSLSAPNYGYTF
>TRBV29-1|-|-|TRBJ1-3
TGCAGCGTTGAAGGATCCCTCTCTGGAAACACCATATATTTT
CSVEGSLSGNTIYF
>TRBV4-3|few|-|TRBJ1-4
TGCGCCAGCGGGGAGATAGGGGAAAAACTGTTTTTT
CASGEIGEKLFF
>TRBV7-9|-|TRBD1|TRBJ2-7
TGTGCCAGCAGCGTTGGGACAGACTACGAGCAGTACTTC
CASSVGTDYEQYF
>TRBV7-2|few|TRBD2|TRBJ2-7
TGTGCCAGCAGCCCCAGGGGAGCGGGGGACTACGAGCAGTACTTC
CASSPRGAGDYEQYF
>TRBV7-9|few|TRBD1|TRBJ1-4
TGTGCCAGCAAGGGCCGGGACAGGGTCGAAGAAAAACTGTTTTTT
CASKGRDRVEEKLFF
>TRBV7-2|-|-|TRBJ2-5
TGTGCCAGCAGCTTAACAGCCTTGGGGAGAGAGACCCAGTACTTC
CASSLTALGRETQYF
>TRBV4-2|many|TRBD2|TRBJ2-3
TGTGCCAGCAGCCGCGGGACTAGCGGAATCGCAGATACGCAGTATTTT
CASSRGTSGIADTQYF
>TRBV9|-|-|TRBJ1-3
TGTGCCAGCAGCGTAGAGGGGAACACCATATATTTT
CASSVEGNTIYF
>TRBV4-2|-|TRBD1|TRBJ2-5
TGTGCCAGCAGCCCGACCCGGACAGGGGGCGGAGAGACCCAGTACTTC
CASSPTRTGGGETQYF
>TRBV7-2|few|-|TRBJ1-5
TGTGCCAGCAGCTTAAGCCAGACCAATCAGCCCCAGCATTTT
CASSLSQTNQPQHF
>TRBV19|-|-|TRBJ1-6
TGTGCCAGTAGGACGGCTGGGAACAATTCACCCCTCCACTTT
CASRTAGNNSPLHF
>TRBV27|-|TRBD1|TRBJ1-1
TGTGCCAGCAGTTCCCGGACAGGGAATGGTGAAGCTTTCTTT
CASSSRTGNGEAFF
>TRBV30|once|TRBD1|TRBJ2-5
TGTGCCTGGAGTTTCCCGACCGGGACAGCAGAGACCCAGTACTTC
CAWSFPTGTAETQYF
>TRBV29-1|-|-|TRBJ2-3
TGCAGCACCATGGAGGGAGATGCGCAGTATTTT
CSTMEGDAQYF
>TRBV6-6|-|-|TRBJ1-1
TGTGCCAGCAGTAATCAGCGCGAAGCTTTCTTT
CASSNQREAFF
>TRBV5-6|-|-|TRBJ2-5
TGTGCCAGCAGCGGCAGGTTTCGGGAGACCCAGTACTTC
CASSGRFRETQYF
>TRBV5-4|-|-|TRBJ2-7
TGTGCCAGCAGCCAGCCGGGAACCTACGAGCAGTACTTC
CASSQPGTYEQYF